The 11 T cell receptor beta chains below come from one sample, sequenced in a study of blood T cells in healthy people across ages. Next came a second PCR, run for about 7 to 12 cycles, which used a sample-barcoded 5' primer along with a J-beta primer mix. One entry per CDR3 protein, called by TCRdb with MiXCR from the 5' RACE reads. This repertoire shows hundreds of thousands of distinct CDR3 sequences, over 20% found once; its top ten account for roughly 3.6%. Material for sequencing was blood. The source is a man between 65 and 85 years old in good health.

The chain is built from TRBV20-1 and TRBJ2-1; D uncertain. Germline V gives CDR1 DFQATT, CDR2 SNEGSKA (reference sequence). V shed 5 bases and J shed 2 bases, with 13 bases lying between them. The CDR3 length is 14 residues. The CDR3, as DNA: TGCAGTGCTGCCCATTTTAGAACCTACAATGAGCAGTTCTTC. It codes for CSAAHFRTYNEQFF.

This rearrangement joins TRBV7-2 to TRBJ2-1; 9 positions match TRBD1. The CDR3 runs 15 residues. J lost 6 bases, V lost 5 bases, and 8 bases had no gene match. Germline V gene data show CDR1 as SGHTA and CDR2 as FQGNSA. CDR3 amino acids: CASSPNSDRGNEQFF. The CDR3 DNA sequence: TGTGCCAGCAGCCCAAACTCGGACAGGGGCAATGAGCAGTTCTTC.

Ten or more counts support this clonotype. The chain couples TRBV11-2 to TRBJ2-5; unclear D gene. V was clipped by 2 bases and J by 0 bases, with 13 bases between them. CDR3 size: 16 residues. CDR1 and CDR2 (germline): SGHAT, FQNNGV. In DNA form, the CDR3 reads TGTGCCAGCAGCTTAAAGATCGGACGGTACCAAGAGACCCAGTACTTC. It translates to CASSLKIGRYQETQYF.

This clonotype was picked up a small number of times. The V and J genes are TRBV4-1 and TRBJ2-4; TRBD2 aligns across 11 bases. Germline assignment: CDR1 MGHRA and CDR2 YSYEKL. The trim removed 3 bases at V and 0 bases at J, leaving 7 bases unmatched. This CDR3 is 18 amino acids long. CDR3 protein: CASSQGLAGGLAKNIQYF. The DNA for the CDR3 is TGCGCCAGCAGCCAGGGGTTAGCGGGAGGGTTAGCCAAAAACATTCAGTACTTC.

This clonotype has ten or more counts. The J gene is TRBJ1-5, the V gene TRBV3-1, with D perhaps TRBD1 (5 bases). This CDR3 region has 15 residues. The germline gives CDR1 LGHDT, CDR2 YNNKEL (reference sequence). Deletions cut 4 bases from V and 5 bases from J, with 15 bases between. This CDR3 is CASSPRGTGYQPQHF. The CDR3 DNA sequence: TGTGCCAGCAGCCCCCGCGGGACGGGATATCAGCCCCAGCATTTT.

In its sample, this clonotype was seen many times. The chain joins TRBV7-2 to TRBJ2-2; the D call may be TRBD1 or TRBD2 (5 bases each). This CDR3 contains 14 residues. The germline V gene encodes CDR1 SGHTA and CDR2 FQGNSA. Deletions cut 5 bases from V and 0 bases from J, with 7 bases between. The DNA for the CDR3 is TGTGCCAGCAGCCCGGGGCCGAACACCGGGGAGCTGTTTTTT. As protein: CASSPGPNTGELFF.

This clonotype was observed a handful of times. This rearrangement joins TRBV4-3 to TRBJ2-1; D gene unclear. Germline-derived CDR1 and CDR2 are LGHNA and YSLEER. V was shortened by 0 bases and J by 4 bases, with 13 bases between the two germline ends. The CDR3 sequence is 16 residues long. CDR3 amino acids: CASSQEHYLAYNEQFF. The CDR3 nucleotides are TGCGCCAGCAGCCAAGAGCACTACTTAGCTTACAATGAGCAGTTCTTC.

The chain links TRBV7-2 to TRBJ1-2, with D unclear. The CDR3 has 14 residues. In germline, CDR1 is SGHTA, CDR2 FQGNSA. Trimming pared 1 base from V and 8 bases from J, leaving 14 bases between. The CDR3 region has the DNA TGTGCCAGCAGCTTAGTTCCAGGAAAAGGCGGCTACACCTTC. Translated: CASSLVPGKGGYTF.

This clonotype showed up just a few times. This chain joins TRBV10-2 and TRBJ1-6; D gene ambiguous. The ends were cut back, 4 bases at V and 7 bases at J, with 8 bases in the middle. The CDR3 runs 13 residues. Germline V lookup: CDR1 WSHSY, CDR2 SAAADI. CDR3 protein: CASSGSTNSPLHF. In DNA, the CDR3 is TGCGCCAGCAGTGGGTCTACGAATTCACCCCTCCACTTT.

There are a few counts of this clonotype. The germline gene is not matched at one end of the junction; a read error may be the cause. The chain is built from TRBV12-3 or TRBV12-4 and TRBJ1-2, with TRBD1 matching 7 bases. This CDR3 is built from 15 residues. In DNA, the CDR3 is TGTGTCAGCAGTTTAGCAGGGGGGGGCAAATATGGCTACACCTTC. Translation: CVSSLAGGGKYGYTF.

The V call is TRBV6-2 or TRBV6-3, the J call TRBJ2-3; 7 bases map to TRBD2. Looked up from germline, CDR1 is MNHEY and CDR2 is SVGEGT. V dropped 2 bases and J dropped 6; count of bases not matched to a gene: 14. This CDR3 comprises 17 residues. The CDR3 nucleotides read TGTGCCAGCAGTTACGATTTTCCAGGACTAGGTGTGGATACGCAGTATTTT. Protein product: CASSYDFPGLGVDTQYF.